Listed here is a single T cell receptor beta chain. This clonotype was seen more than once but under ten times. The target of this receptor is not known. No quality values exist for individual bases; no much larger clone is one base distant. The data originate from a study of identical twins (TCRdb year 2016). Some background on the complete study: To test whether fetal clonotypes persist, this study deep-sequenced TCR alpha and beta repertoires from monozygotic twins, from unrelated adults of various ages, and from cord blood. To rule out contamination, replicate twin experiments were performed at different times with different library preparation protocols.

The library was prepared using 5' RACE. The sample was run on an Illumina HiSeq 2000. Template switching added a universal primer binding site, and the final cDNA carried a unique molecular identifier that allowed TCR cDNA molecules to be counted accurately. Specific primers in the conserved constant-segment region were used to synthesize first-strand cDNA for the TCR alpha and beta chains. To control for contamination, each cDNA library was double barcoded with a SMART-Mk sample barcode plus Illumina barcodes. TruSeq adapter sequences along with Illumina sample barcodes were introduced in two successive PCR steps. The Illumina HiSeq platform was used with custom primers to sequence TCR alpha and beta cDNA libraries. The paper's data handling went like this. Unique molecular identifiers were extracted from raw reads with MiGEC, and CDR3 positions were determined with MiXCR. For each individual, recombination models were inferred using an EM algorithm with the repgenHMM and IGoR tools. Shared clonotypes were analyzed with the tcR package in R, and sharing was normalized by the product of cloneset sizes. To study raw recombination free of thymic and clonal selection effects, out-of-frame nonproductive sequences were analyzed. The raw public data were reprocessed by TCRdb itself: fastp quality trimming at Q25, MiXCR clonotype calling, in-frame beta chains only. Each entry is one CDR3 protein sequence, shown with its most common DNA and genes. Here the V and J calls rest on TCRdb's processing, not on the authors' analysis. This sample gives about 720,000 distinct CDR3 sequences in total; under 9% of them show up just once. Around 0.95% of the sample comes from the top ten.

Measured from the cysteine to the phenylalanine, the CDR3 is 15 residues long. Only the CDR3 part of the read is kept: 45 bases, read in frame from the first base. V is pared back by 6 bases and J by 8 bases, with 22 bases lying between the germline termini. Overall study results and their limits: In monozygotic twins, recombination models systematically underestimated out-of-frame TCR alpha sharing, but the models matched the sharing seen between unrelated individuals. Abundant cord blood beta clonotypes had fewer insertions, young adult naive repertoires showed a similar but weaker trend, and memory repertoires showed no such trend. Invariant T cells such as MAIT and iNKT could partly confound zero-insertion analyses, although diverse VJ usage argued against such confounding for most clonotypes. Because the same donors could not be followed over many years, conclusions were based on cross-sectional statistical analysis. The excess sharing between twins in beta out-of-frame sequences was weaker because fewer shared sequences reduced the signal-to-noise ratio. Compared with coincidental sharing between unrelated individuals, an excess of low generation-probability sequences was observed among out-of-frame TCR alpha sequences shared between twins.

Every donor was a healthy Caucasian. The twin cohort consisted of three pairs of female monozygotic twins, all aged roughly 18 to 29 years. Peripheral blood mononuclear cells were the source from which RNA for the TCR libraries was isolated. This same sample was also taken into another study, of yellow fever vaccine responses in identical twins. The other study reports the following: The authors reported that the T cell response to vaccination in identical twins appeared partly convergent and partly personalized. In the study, vaccine-responding T cell clones were precisely tracked in identical twins.

The chain was built from TRBV12-3 or TRBV12-4 and TRBJ1-1; no confident D gene assignment can be made. Material for sequencing was PBMCs. The source of this sequence is a woman aged 18-35 years in good health. The CDR3 in this case is CASSEKPRVGLEAFF. The DNA sequence reads TGTGCCAGCAGCGAAAAACCTCGTGTAGGGCTAGAAGCTTTCTTT.